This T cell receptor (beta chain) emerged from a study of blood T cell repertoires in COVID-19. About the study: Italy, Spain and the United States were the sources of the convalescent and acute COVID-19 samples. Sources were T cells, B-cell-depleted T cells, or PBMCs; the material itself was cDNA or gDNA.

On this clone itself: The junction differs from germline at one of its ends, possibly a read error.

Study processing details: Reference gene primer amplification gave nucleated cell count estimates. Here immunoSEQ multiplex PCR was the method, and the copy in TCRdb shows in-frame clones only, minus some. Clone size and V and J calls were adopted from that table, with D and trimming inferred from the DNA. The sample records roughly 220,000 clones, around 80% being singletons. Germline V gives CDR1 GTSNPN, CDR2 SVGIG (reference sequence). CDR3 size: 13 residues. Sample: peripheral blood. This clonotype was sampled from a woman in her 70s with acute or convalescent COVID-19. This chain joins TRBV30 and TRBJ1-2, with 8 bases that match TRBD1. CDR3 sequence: CAWSVAGTGPPCF. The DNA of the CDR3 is TGTGCCTGGAGTGTAGCCGGGACAGGTCCTCCTTGCTTC.